The entry below describes one T cell receptor beta chain. Germline lookup yields CDR1 LNHDA and CDR2 SQIVND (reference sequence). CDR3 length: 14 amino acids. V was clipped by 5 bases and J by 8 bases, with 15 bases between them. This record comes from a study of blood T cell repertoires in COVID-19. Data came from immunoSEQ multiplex PCR; TCRdb stores just in-frame clones and leaves some out. The repertoire holds some 110,000 clones, with roughly 80% as singletons. This chain uses TRBV19 with TRBJ1-4; TRBD1 is a possible D gene (5 bases). Sequenced material: peripheral blood. The sequence came from a woman aged 80 or over with acute or convalescent COVID-19. The CDR3 coding sequence is TGTGCCAGTAGTTTAGGGTCAGGGAACGAAAAACTGTTTTTT. Protein sequence: CASSLGSGNEKLFF.